The 18 T cell receptor beta chains below come from one sample, sequenced in a study of blood T cell repertoires in COVID-19. Clones were sequenced by immunoSEQ multiplex PCR, and TCRdb holds only the in-frame ones, with some missing. The sample yields roughly 270,000 clones, about 85% seen once. Input material: PBMCs or T cells enriched from blood (not recorded which). All receptors come from a woman in her forties or fifties who had recovered from COVID-19.

The J gene is TRBJ2-5, the V gene TRBV6-2 or TRBV6-3; 10 positions match TRBD2. The ends lost 6 bases at V and 4 bases at J; junction bases unmatched: 11. The germline CDR1 and CDR2 sequences are MNHEY and SVGEGT. The CDR3 runs to 16 residues. The CDR3 protein is CASSPTVSSGGETQYF. In nucleotides, the CDR3 is TGTGCCAGCAGCCCCACTGTATCTAGCGGGGGAGAGACCCAGTACTTC.

Turning to this clone: The same CDR3 is also encoded by other DNA sequences in this sample. The V and J genes are TRBV9 and TRBJ1-5, with 7 positions matching TRBD1. The junction had 4 bases not matched to a gene; V was cut back by 0 bases and J by 4 bases. The CDR3 loop spans 15 amino acids. Germline CDR1 reads SGDLS; CDR2 reads YYNGEE. The CDR3 region is CASSVGDRANQPQHF. CDR3 DNA: TGTGCCAGCAGCGTAGGTGACAGGGCTAATCAGCCCCAGCATTTT. Variable domain in full (rest from reference TRBV9 and TRBJ1-5): DSGVTQTPKHLITATGQRVTLRCSPRSGDLSVYWYQQSLDQGLQFLIQYYNGEERAKGNILERFSAQQFPDLHSELNLSSLELGDSALYFCASSVGDRANQPQHFGDGTRLSIL.

The CDR3 sequence: CASSLDLDSYGYTF. The CDR3 region has the DNA TGTGCCAGCAGCTTGGATCTGGACAGTTATGGCTACACCTTC. The chain recombines TRBV5-4 with TRBJ1-2; the D gene is possibly TRBD1 (6 bases). The CDR3 runs 14 residues. Between the trimmed V and J ends, which lost 0 bases and 5 bases, there was a span of 11 bases. Germline V gene data show CDR1 as SGHNT and CDR2 as YYREEE (reference sequence).

This chain joins TRBV29-1 and TRBJ1-1; D uncertain. The V end was cut by 4 bases, the J end by 4 bases, with 13 bases between. The germline gives CDR1 SQVTM, CDR2 ANQGSEA. This CDR3 has 13 residues. The CDR3 coding sequence is TGCAGCGTTGGCACCCTGCAGGCCACTGAAGCTTTCTTT. Translating it yields CSVGTLQATEAFF.

This clone has more than one count but fewer than ten. The V call is TRBV7-8, the J call TRBJ1-5; D is unresolved. The CDR3 contains 15 residues. The germline CDR1 and CDR2 sequences are SGHVS and FQNEAQ. The germline V and J ends were trimmed by 5 bases and 3 bases, with 14 bases remaining between them. CDR3 amino acids: CASSPEPFSNQPQHF. The CDR3 coding sequence is TGTGCCAGCAGCCCAGAACCTTTCTCCAATCAGCCCCAGCATTTT.

This clone appeared a few times. Written as DNA, the CDR3 is TGTGCCAGCAGCCCCAATGTGGAGTTACCTGGAAACACCATATATTTT. Its translation is CASSPNVELPGNTIYF. The chain is built from TRBV7-9 and TRBJ1-3, with D hard to call. CDR1 and CDR2 (germline): SEHNR, FQNEAQ (reference sequence). The CDR3 loop spans 16 amino acids. V lost 5 bases and J lost 2, with 16 bases in between.

The chain is built from TRBV11-2 and TRBJ2-1, with 10 nucleotides matching TRBD1. Trimming took 5 bases from V and 5 from J; bases not matched to a gene: 12. The CDR3 runs to 17 residues. CDR1 is SGHAT, CDR2 FQNNGV, per germline. The chain's CDR3 is CASSVRRPGTGDNEQFF. The CDR3 coding sequence is TGTGCCAGCAGCGTAAGGCGACCCGGGACAGGGGACAATGAGCAGTTCTTC. Based on the CDR3 plus reference TRBV11-2 and TRBJ2-1, the full variable domain is EAGVAQSPRYKIIEKRQSVAFWCNPISGHATLYWYQQILGQGPKLLIQFQNNGVVDDSQLPKDRFSAERLKGVDSTLKIQPAKLEDSAVYLCASSVRRPGTGDNEQFFGPGTRLTVL.

The chain recombines TRBV20-1 with TRBJ2-1; possible D gene TRBD1, 5 bases. This CDR3 has 11 residues. The germline V gene has CDR1 DFQATT and CDR2 SNEGSKA (reference sequence). With 2 bases removed from V and 9 bases from J, the gap between germline ends came to 8 bases. The CDR3 nucleotides read TGCAGTGCTAGACGAACAGGTGAGCAGTTCTTC. This gives the protein CSARRTGEQFF.

This clone was found once. This chain uses TRBV9 with TRBJ2-7, with 12 bases that match TRBD2. The V gene end was trimmed by 5 bases and the J gene end by 5 bases; junction bases not matched to a gene: 8. The CDR3 consists of 15 residues. Germline CDR1 is SGDLS and CDR2 is YYNGEE. In DNA form, the CDR3 reads TGTGCCAGCAGTGTGACTAGCGGGAGTAACAACGAGCAGTACTTC. Translation gives CASSVTSGSNNEQYF.

This clone was seen once. V usage is TRBV2 and J usage is TRBJ2-6; TRBD1 matches at 12 bases. The trim removed 5 bases at V and 2 bases at J, leaving 4 bases unmatched. This CDR3 is built from 17 residues. Germline V gene lookup returns CDR1 SNHLY and CDR2 FYNNEI. CDR3 sequence reads: CASSRGQGAAGANVLTF. The CDR3 DNA reads as TGTGCCAGCAGTCGGGGACAGGGGGCGGCTGGGGCCAACGTCCTGACTTTC.

The V gene is TRBV4-2, the J gene TRBJ2-7; 10 nucleotides line up with TRBD2. The CDR3 extends over 18 amino acids. V shed 0 bases, J shed 6 bases, and the junction held 14 bases outside the gene matches. The germline V gene encodes CDR1 LGHNA and CDR2 YNFKEQ. The CDR3 here is CASSQEGPQSGRAREQYF. The DNA of the CDR3 is TGTGCCAGCAGCCAAGAGGGGCCCCAAAGCGGGAGGGCCCGCGAGCAGTACTTC.

The chain recombines TRBV6-5 with TRBJ1-6, with D unresolved. The germline gives CDR1 MNHEY, CDR2 SVGAGI. The CDR3 has 14 amino acids. Between the trimmed V and J ends, which lost 6 bases and 7 bases, there was a span of 13 bases. CDR3 in DNA: TGTGCCAGCAGGGATACAGCGGCGAATTCACCCCTCCACTTT. It specifies CASRDTAANSPLHF.

The chain carries TRBV5-4 and TRBJ2-2; D gene uncertain. The V gene lost 2 bases and the J gene lost 7 bases, with 15 bases spanning the gap. The CDR3 spans 15 residues. The germline CDR1 and CDR2 sequences are SGHNT and YYREEE (reference sequence). The CDR3 sequence is CASSFPDERVGELFF. DNA of the CDR3: TGTGCCAGCAGCTTCCCTGACGAGCGAGTCGGGGAGCTGTTTTTT.

V and J are TRBV3-1 (or the pseudogene TRBV3-2) and TRBJ1-4; 7 bases map to TRBD1. The CDR3 is 15 residues long. Germline CDR1 and CDR2: LGHDT and YNNKEL (reference sequence). Trimming at V came to 4 bases and at J to 3 bases, leaving 5 bases not matched to a gene. CDR3 DNA sequence: TGTGCCAGCAGCCCCTTCGGGACAGCTAATGAAAAACTGTTTTTT. Its protein product is CASSPFGTANEKLFF.

V gene TRBV30 combines with J gene TRBJ1-6; possible D gene TRBD1, 5 bases. Germline V lookup: CDR1 GTSNPN, CDR2 SVGIG (reference sequence). V was shortened by 5 bases and J by 7 bases, with 15 bases between the two germline ends. The CDR3 runs to 14 residues. CDR3 sequence: CAWSLGVTNSPLHF. CDR3 DNA sequence: TGTGCCTGGTCATTAGGGGTTACAAATTCACCCCTCCACTTT.

The chain couples TRBV3-1 (or the pseudogene TRBV3-2) to TRBJ1-4; 7 nucleotides align to TRBD1. The CDR3 contains 14 residues. J gave up 8 bases and V 4 bases, and 7 bases lay outside the gene matches. The V gene's germline CDR1 is LGHDT and CDR2 YNNKEL (reference sequence). The CDR3 spells CASSPTGRIEKLFF. The CDR3 region has the DNA TGTGCCAGCAGCCCGACAGGGAGGATCGAAAAACTGTTTTTT.

This clone was seen just once. This sequence joins TRBV19 and TRBJ2-1; tentative D call: TRBD1 (5 bases). This CDR3 is built from 14 residues. Trimming cost V 10 bases and J 0 bases, with 13 bases left between them. Germline V lookup: CDR1 LNHDA, CDR2 SQIVND (reference sequence). For the CDR3, the DNA is TGTGCCACTGAACAGGAGTTCTCCTACAATGAGCAGTTCTTC. Its translation: CATEQEFSYNEQFF.

In its sample, this clone was seen once. The rearrangement joins TRBV11-2 to TRBJ2-1, with a possible D match to TRBD1 (6 bases). CDR3 size: 14 residues. Germline CDR1 and CDR2: SGHAT and FQNNGV. Trimming took 6 bases from V and 8 from J, leaving 17 bases between them. The CDR3 nucleotides read TGTGCCAGCAGTGGTCTAAAGGGGGTTTATGAGCAGTTCTTC. This encodes CASSGLKGVYEQFF.